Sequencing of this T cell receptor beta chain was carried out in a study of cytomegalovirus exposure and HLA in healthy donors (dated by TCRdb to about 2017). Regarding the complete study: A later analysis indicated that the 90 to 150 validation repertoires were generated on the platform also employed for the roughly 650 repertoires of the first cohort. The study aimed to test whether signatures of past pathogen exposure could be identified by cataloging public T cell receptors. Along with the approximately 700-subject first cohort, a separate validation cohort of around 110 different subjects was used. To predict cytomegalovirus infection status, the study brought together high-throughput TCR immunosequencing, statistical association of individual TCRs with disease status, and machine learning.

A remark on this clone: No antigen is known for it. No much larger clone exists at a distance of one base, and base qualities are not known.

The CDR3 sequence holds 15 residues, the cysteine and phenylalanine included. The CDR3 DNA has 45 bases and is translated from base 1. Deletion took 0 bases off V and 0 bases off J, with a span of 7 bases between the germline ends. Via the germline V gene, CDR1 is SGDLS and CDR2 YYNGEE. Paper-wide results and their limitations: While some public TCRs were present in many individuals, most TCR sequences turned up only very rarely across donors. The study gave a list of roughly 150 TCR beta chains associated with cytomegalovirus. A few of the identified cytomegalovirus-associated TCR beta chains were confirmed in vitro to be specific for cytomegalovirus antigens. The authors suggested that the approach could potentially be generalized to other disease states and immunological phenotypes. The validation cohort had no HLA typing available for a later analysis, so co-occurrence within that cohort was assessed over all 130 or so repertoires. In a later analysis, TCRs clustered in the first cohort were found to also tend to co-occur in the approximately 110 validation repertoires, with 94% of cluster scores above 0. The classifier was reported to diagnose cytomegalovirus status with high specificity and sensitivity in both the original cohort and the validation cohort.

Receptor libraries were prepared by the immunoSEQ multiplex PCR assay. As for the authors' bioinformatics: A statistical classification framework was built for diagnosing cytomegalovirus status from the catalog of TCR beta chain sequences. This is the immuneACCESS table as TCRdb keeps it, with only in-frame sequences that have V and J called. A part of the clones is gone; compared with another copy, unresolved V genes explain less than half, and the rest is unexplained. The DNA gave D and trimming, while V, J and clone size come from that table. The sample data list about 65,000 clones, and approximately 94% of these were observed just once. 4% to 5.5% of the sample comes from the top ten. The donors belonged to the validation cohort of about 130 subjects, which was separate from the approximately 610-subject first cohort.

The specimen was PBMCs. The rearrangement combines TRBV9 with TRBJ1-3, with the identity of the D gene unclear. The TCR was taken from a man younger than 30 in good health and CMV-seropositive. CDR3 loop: CASSVDRSSGNTIYF. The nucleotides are TGTGCCAGCAGCGTAGACAGAAGCTCTGGAAACACCATATATTTT.